Below are 27 T cell receptor beta chains sequenced from a single sample in a study of regulatory T cells in long-lasting Graves disease. iRepertoire HTBI primers and Arm-PCR of CDR3 regions built TCR beta libraries. TCRdb ran MiXCR on the multiplex PCR reads and lists one entry per CDR3 protein. Found here are 350,000 to 500,000 distinct CDR3 sequences, less than 20% of them singletons; the top ten hold 23%. Regarding time point: newly diagnosed GD, antithyroid drugs for less than 3 months. Extracted PBMC RNA gave rise to the TCR library. This same sample was also taken into another study, of T cells in Graves' hyperthyroidism and ophthalmopathy.

Material: peripheral blood mononuclear cells (PBMCs), obtained at new diagnosis, from a patient treated with antithyroid drugs. The receptors originated from a woman aged 18-29 years with Graves disease.

This clonotype was observed many times. The chain employs TRBV6-2 or TRBV6-3 and TRBJ2-7; TRBD2 might be the D (5 bases). The CDR3 extends over 16 amino acids. Germline V gene sequence: CDR1 MNHEY, CDR2 SVGEGT. Between the trimmed V and J ends, which lost 2 bases and 1 base, there was a span of 15 bases. The CDR3 loop reads CASSYGVTRASYEQYF. CDR3 nucleotides: TGTGCCAGCAGTTACGGTGTGACGCGGGCATCCTACGAGCAGTACTTC.

There are many counts of this clonotype. V and J are TRBV6-2 or TRBV6-3 and TRBJ2-7; D ambiguous. Deletions cut 2 bases from V and 1 base from J, with 3 bases between. The germline CDR1 and CDR2 sequences are MNHEY and SVGEGT. The CDR3 is 12 amino acids. CDR3 DNA sequence: TGTGCCAGCAGTTACGTGTCCTACGAGCAGTACTTC. Its translation is CASSYVSYEQYF.

A few counts support this clonotype. This rearrangement joins TRBV30 to TRBJ2-4; D call uncertain. V lost 0 bases and J lost 13, with 13 bases in between. The CDR3 totals 12 residues. Germline V lookup: CDR1 GTSNPN, CDR2 SVGIG (reference sequence). This CDR3 is CAWSVLDDLQYF. The CDR3 DNA sequence: TGTGCCTGGAGTGTATTAGATGACCTACAGTACTTC.

The chain is built from TRBV20-1 and TRBJ2-2; 12 nucleotides align to TRBD1. Germline lookup yields CDR1 DFQATT and CDR2 SNEGSKA (reference sequence). The junction had 9 bases not matched to a gene; V was cut back by 3 bases and J by 7 bases. This CDR3 is 16 amino acids long. The chain's CDR3 is CSASLGTGGAGGELFF. CDR3 in DNA: TGCAGTGCTAGCCTCGGGACAGGGGGCGCCGGCGGGGAGCTGTTTTTT.

This clonotype came up many times. V is TRBV28 and J is TRBJ2-3; 10 bases map to TRBD2. V was clipped by 10 bases and J by 0 bases; unmatched bases: 13. CDR1 MDHEN and CDR2 SYDVKM come from the germline V gene. The CDR3 extends over 17 amino acids. The CDR3 DNA reads as TGTGCCACCCAGCGGGAGGGTGTTTCTGCTAGCACAGATACGCAGTATTTT. Amino acid sequence: CATQREGVSASTDTQYF.

This clonotype was observed at least ten times. The genes are TRBV12-3 or TRBV12-4 and TRBJ2-5, with 8 nucleotides matching TRBD2. The CDR3 runs 14 residues. The V gene end was trimmed by 5 bases and the J gene end by 2 bases; junction bases not matched to a gene: 4. The CDR3 is CASSLSGKQETQYF. The CDR3 region has the DNA TGTGCCAGCAGTCTTAGCGGGAAACAAGAGACCCAGTACTTC.

This rearrangement joins TRBV2 to TRBJ2-7; the D is unclear. Germline CDR1 is SNHLY and CDR2 is FYNNEI. V dropped 9 bases and J dropped 0 bases, with 21 bases sitting between them. This CDR3 is built from 16 residues. CDR3 sequence (DNA): TGTGCCAGTACCCGAGACAACACCCCAAGCTCCTACGAGCAGTACTTC. The encoded protein is CASTRDNTPSSYEQYF. The entire variable domain, with the rest obtained from reference TRBV2 and TRBJ2-7, is as follows: EPEVTQTPSHQVTQMGQEVILRCVPISNHLYFYWYRQILGQKVEFLVSFYNNEISEKSEIFDDQFSVERPDGSNFTLKIRSTKLEDSAMYFCASTRDNTPSSYEQYFGPGTRLTVT.

The chain recombines TRBV28 with TRBJ2-3, with D uncertain. From germline, CDR1 is MDHEN and CDR2 SYDVKM. V shed 10 bases and J shed 2 bases, with 22 bases lying between them. The CDR3 consists of 16 residues. Here the CDR3 DNA reads TGTGCCAACACCTATTACAGTTTCAAGACCACAGATACGCAGTATTTT. This encodes CANTYYSFKTTDTQYF.

This clonotype has at least ten counts. The chain has TRBV7-2 and TRBJ1-1, with TRBD1 matching 7 bases. The germline gives CDR1 SGHTA, CDR2 FQGNSA. Trimming at V came to 1 base and at J to 7 bases, leaving 9 bases not matched to a gene. The length of the CDR3 is 15 residues. The CDR3 coding sequence is TGTGCCAGCAGCTTAGGGGGAGTCAGGACAGGTGAAGCTTTCTTT. This codes for CASSLGGVRTGEAFF. Complete variable domain (other parts from reference TRBV7-2 and TRBJ1-1): GAGVSQSPSNKVTEKGKDVELRCDPISGHTALYWYRQSLGQGLEFLIYFQGNSAPDKSGLPSDRFSAERTGGSVSTLTIQRTQQEDSAVYLCASSLGGVRTGEAFFGQGTRLTVV.

This clonotype was counted ten times or more. The rearrangement uses TRBV2 and TRBJ2-2; no firm D call. CDR1 is SNHLY, CDR2 FYNNEI, per germline. V lost 3 bases and J 0 bases, leaving 11 bases between the germline ends. The CDR3 totals 16 residues. The CDR3 sequence is CASSEDGTANTGELFF. The CDR3 region has the DNA TGTGCCAGCAGTGAGGACGGAACAGCGAACACCGGGGAGCTGTTTTTT.

This clonotype was detected many times. V gene TRBV20-1 combines with J gene TRBJ2-5; tentative D call: TRBD1 (5 bases). Germline V CDR1 and CDR2: DFQATT, SNEGSKA (reference sequence). The CDR3 runs 12 residues. Deletions cut 4 bases from V and 1 base from J, with 7 bases between. The CDR3 nucleotides read TGCAGTGCTACAAGGGGCCAAGAGACCCAGTACTTC. Amino acids: CSATRGQETQYF.

At least ten counts were recorded for this clonotype. The genes are TRBV7-2 and TRBJ2-1, with TRBD2 matching 12 bases. The germline CDR1 and CDR2 sequences are SGHTA and FQGNSA. J gave up 9 bases and V 1 base, and 4 bases lay outside the gene matches. The CDR3 has 15 residues. CDR3 DNA: TGTGCCAGCAGCTTAGTTAGACTAGCGGGAGCTGAGCAGTTCTTC. Translation gives CASSLVRLAGAEQFF.

This clonotype has only a few counts. The chain couples TRBV20-1 to TRBJ2-3; D not certain. Germline V gene data show CDR1 as DFQATT and CDR2 as SNEGSKA (reference sequence). The CDR3 sequence is 11 residues long. Trimming removed 3 bases at V and 4 bases at J, with 5 bases between. CDR3 sequence: CSASASDTQYF. The CDR3, as DNA: TGCAGTGCTAGTGCGTCAGATACGCAGTATTTT.

Only a few counts were recorded for this clonotype. The chain uses TRBV28 and TRBJ1-1; D gene ambiguous. This CDR3 region has 15 residues. Trimming took off 1 base at V and 1 base at J, with 10 bases between the two ends. CDR1 and CDR2 from the germline V gene are MDHEN and SYDVKM. CDR3 loop: CASSLFVLENTEAFF. The DNA for the CDR3 is TGTGCCAGCAGTTTATTCGTGCTGGAGAACACTGAAGCTTTCTTT. Full variable domain (missing parts from reference TRBV28 and TRBJ1-1): DVKVTQSSRYLVKRTGEKVFLECVQDMDHENMFWYRQDPGLGLRLIYFSYDVKMKEKGDIPEGYSVSREKKERFSLILESASTNQTSMYLCASSLFVLENTEAFFGQGTRLTVV.

Many counts were recorded for this clonotype. The rearrangement links TRBV12-3 or TRBV12-4 to TRBJ2-7; 7 bases are shared with TRBD2. CDR3 size: 14 residues. The V segment lost 6 bases and the J segment 0 bases; nucleotides outside the gene matches: 5. CDR3 DNA sequence: TGTGCCAGCAGGAACTCGGGGGGCTCCTACGAGCAGTACTTC. Translating it yields CASRNSGGSYEQYF.

Ten or more counts support this clonotype. J is TRBJ1-2 and V is TRBV20-1; possible D gene TRBD1, 5 bases. V was cut by 4 bases and J by 3 bases, with 9 bases left in between. CDR3 size: 12 residues. Germline assignment: CDR1 DFQATT and CDR2 SNEGSKA (reference sequence). CDR3 DNA: TGCAGTGCTACCGGGGGTTACTATGGCTACACCTTC. Translated: CSATGGYYGYTF.

This clonotype occurred many times. The genes are TRBV5-1 and TRBJ2-1; the match to TRBD2 covers 8 bases. The CDR3 consists of 16 residues. Germline V gene data show CDR1 as SGHRS and CDR2 as YFSETQ. Unmatched junction bases numbered 13, after V lost 4 bases and J lost 7 bases. This CDR3 is CASSPYRQGGGNEQFF. The CDR3 region has the DNA TGCGCCAGCAGCCCTTACCGGCAGGGCGGGGGGAATGAGCAGTTCTTC.

This clonotype was observed a handful of times. The chain couples TRBV5-1 to TRBJ2-3; 7 nucleotides line up with TRBD1. V gave up 4 bases and J gave up 4 bases; unmatched junction bases: 6. CDR3 length: 14 amino acids. Germline CDR1 reads SGHRS; CDR2 reads YFSETQ. The CDR3 reads CASSPRDSADTQYF. CDR3 DNA: TGCGCCAGCAGCCCCCGGGACAGCGCAGATACGCAGTATTTT.

The V call is TRBV5-1, the J call TRBJ2-5, with D uncertain. This CDR3 region has 15 residues. Germline V gives CDR1 SGHRS, CDR2 YFSETQ. V was clipped by 2 bases and J by 5 bases, with 16 bases between them. CDR3 sequence (DNA): TGCGCCAGCAGCTTTCAAGGGTCGTTGGGGGAGACCCAGTACTTC. It translates to CASSFQGSLGETQYF.

This clonotype came up many times. The chain combines TRBV7-2 with TRBJ2-1; 9 bases map to TRBD2. The germline V gene has CDR1 SGHTA and CDR2 FQGNSA. V lost 0 bases, J lost 5 bases, and 5 bases stayed unmatched. The CDR3 has 16 residues. The DNA of the CDR3 is TGTGCCAGCAGCTTAGCAAGGGCGGGAGGGGACAATGAGCAGTTCTTC. Protein sequence: CASSLARAGGDNEQFF.

In this sample, this clonotype turned up many times. J is TRBJ2-1 and V is TRBV19, with TRBD2 identical over 12 bases. The CDR3 consists of 17 residues. Unmatched junction bases numbered 8, after V lost 7 bases and J lost 1 base. Germline V gives CDR1 LNHDA, CDR2 SQIVND (reference sequence). CDR3 nucleotide sequence: TGTGCCAGTAAAGGTCTAGCGGGAGGGCAGTCCTACAATGAGCAGTTCTTC. Its translation is CASKGLAGGQSYNEQFF.

This clonotype has a count of ten or more. The chain joins TRBV6-2 or TRBV6-3 to TRBJ2-7; the match to TRBD1 covers 8 bases. The CDR3 is 17 amino acids. Germline V lookup: CDR1 MNHEY, CDR2 SVGEGT. The ends lost 7 bases at V and 4 bases at J; junction bases unmatched: 18. The CDR3 loop is CASNTYTAWDRMYEQYF. The CDR3 nucleotides are TGTGCCAGCAACACCTATACAGCCTGGGACAGGATGTACGAGCAGTACTTC.

This clonotype was seen ten or more times. V is TRBV6-1 and J is TRBJ2-7, with D possibly being TRBD1 (5 bases). CDR1 MNHNS and CDR2 SASEGT come from the germline V gene. There are 15 residues in the CDR3. The V gene lost 5 bases and the J gene lost 3 bases, with 17 bases spanning the gap. The CDR3 loop reads CASSTPDSTGYEQYF. The CDR3 DNA sequence: TGTGCCAGCAGTACACCAGACAGTACCGGCTACGAGCAGTACTTC.

The rearrangement links TRBV9 to TRBJ1-2; the match to TRBD1 covers 9 bases. The length of the CDR3 is 13 residues. V shed 5 bases and J 4 bases; nucleotides not matched to a gene: 3. The germline V gene encodes CDR1 SGDLS and CDR2 YYNGEE. The CDR3 nucleotides read TGTGCCAGCAGTGAGGACAGGGGCTATGGCTACACCTTC. This sequence encodes CASSEDRGYGYTF.

The J gene is TRBJ2-5, the V gene TRBV6-2 or TRBV6-3, with D perhaps given as TRBD1 or TRBD2 (5 bases each). This CDR3 contains 14 residues. Germline V gene sequence: CDR1 MNHEY, CDR2 SVGEGT. V lost 8 bases and J 4 bases, leaving 17 bases between the germline ends. CDR3 protein: CASSEGSLLETQYF. CDR3 sequence (DNA): TGTGCCAGCTCTGAGGGGAGTCTTTTAGAGACCCAGTACTTC.

This clonotype has a count of ten or more. J is TRBJ2-2 and V is TRBV7-2, with D possibly called TRBD1 or TRBD2 (7 bases each). Germline CDR1 is SGHTA and CDR2 is FQGNSA. This CDR3 region has 15 residues. Deletions cut 5 bases from V and 6 bases from J, with 16 bases between. The CDR3 nucleotides are TGTGCCAGCAGCCAGGGGGGGAGTTGGGCCGGGGAGCTGTTTTTT. Amino acid sequence: CASSQGGSWAGELFF.

This clonotype was found a few times. This chain uses TRBV28 with TRBJ2-5; D is undetermined. Germline-derived CDR1 and CDR2 are MDHEN and SYDVKM. CDR3 length: 14 amino acids. Trimming left V 6 bases short and J 0 bases short, with 11 bases between. CDR3 bases: TGTGCCAGCAGCCCAGCACAGTACCAAGAGACCCAGTACTTC. Residues: CASSPAQYQETQYF.